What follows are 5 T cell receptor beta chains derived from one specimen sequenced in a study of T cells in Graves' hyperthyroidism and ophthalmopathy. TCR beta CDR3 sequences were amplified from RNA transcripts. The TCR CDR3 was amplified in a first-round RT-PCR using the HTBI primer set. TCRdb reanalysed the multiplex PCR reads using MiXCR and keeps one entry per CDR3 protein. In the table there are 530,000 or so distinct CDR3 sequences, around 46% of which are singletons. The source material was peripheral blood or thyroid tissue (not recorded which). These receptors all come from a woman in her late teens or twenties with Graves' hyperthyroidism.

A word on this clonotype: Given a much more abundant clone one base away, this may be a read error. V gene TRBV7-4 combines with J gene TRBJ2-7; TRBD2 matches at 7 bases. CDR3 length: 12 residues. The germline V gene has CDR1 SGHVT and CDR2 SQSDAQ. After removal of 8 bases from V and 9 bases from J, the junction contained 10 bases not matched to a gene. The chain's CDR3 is CASGLAETGQYF. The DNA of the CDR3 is TGTGCCAGCGGGCTAGCGGAGACCGGGCAGTACTTC. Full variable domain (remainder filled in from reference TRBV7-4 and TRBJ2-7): GAGVSQSPRYKVAKRGRDVALRCDSISGHVTLYWYRQTLGQGSEVLTYSQSDAQRDKSGRPSGRFSAERPERSVSTLKIQRTEQGDSAVYLCASGLAETGQYFGPGTRLTVT.

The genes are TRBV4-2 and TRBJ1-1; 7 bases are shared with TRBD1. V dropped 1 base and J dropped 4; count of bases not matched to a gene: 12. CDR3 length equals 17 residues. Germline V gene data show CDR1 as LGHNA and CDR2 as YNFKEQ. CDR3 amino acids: CASSQVRTGGGGTEAFF. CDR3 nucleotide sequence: TGTGCCAGCAGCCAAGTCAGGACAGGCGGAGGGGGCACTGAAGCTTTCTTT.

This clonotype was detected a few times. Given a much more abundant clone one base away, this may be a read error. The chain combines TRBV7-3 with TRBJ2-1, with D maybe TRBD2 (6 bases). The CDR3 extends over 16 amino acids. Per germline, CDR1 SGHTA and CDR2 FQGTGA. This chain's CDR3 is CASSLTSGATYNGQFF. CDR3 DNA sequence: TGTGCCAGCAGCTTAACTAGCGGAGCAACCTACAATGGGCAGTTCTTC.

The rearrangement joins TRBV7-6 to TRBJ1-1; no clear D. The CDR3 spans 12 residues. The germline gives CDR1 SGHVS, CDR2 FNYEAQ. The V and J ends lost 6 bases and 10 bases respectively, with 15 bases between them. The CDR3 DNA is TGTGCCAGCAGGGGTCTGATAGCGGGAGCTTTCTTT. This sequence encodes CASRGLIAGAFF.

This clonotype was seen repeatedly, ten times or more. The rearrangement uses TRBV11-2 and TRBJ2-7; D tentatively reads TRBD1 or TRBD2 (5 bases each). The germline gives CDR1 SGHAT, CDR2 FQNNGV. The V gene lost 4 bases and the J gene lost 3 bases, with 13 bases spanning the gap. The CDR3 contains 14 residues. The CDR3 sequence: CASSSQEVSYEQYF. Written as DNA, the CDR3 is TGTGCCAGCAGCTCACAGGAGGTGAGCTACGAGCAGTACTTC. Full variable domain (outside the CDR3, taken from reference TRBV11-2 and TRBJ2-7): EAGVAQSPRYKIIEKRQSVAFWCNPISGHATLYWYQQILGQGPKLLIQFQNNGVVDDSQLPKDRFSAERLKGVDSTLKIQPAKLEDSAVYLCASSSQEVSYEQYFGPGTRLTVT.